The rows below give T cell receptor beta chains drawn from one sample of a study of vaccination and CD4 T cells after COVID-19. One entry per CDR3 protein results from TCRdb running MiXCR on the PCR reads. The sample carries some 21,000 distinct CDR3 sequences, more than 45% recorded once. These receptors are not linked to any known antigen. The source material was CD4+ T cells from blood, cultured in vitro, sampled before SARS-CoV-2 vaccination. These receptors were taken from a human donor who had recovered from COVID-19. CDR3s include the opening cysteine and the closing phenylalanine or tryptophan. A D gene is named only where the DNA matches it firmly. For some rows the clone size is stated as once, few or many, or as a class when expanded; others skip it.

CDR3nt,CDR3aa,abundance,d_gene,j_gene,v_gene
TGCAGTGCAGGGGACAGGGGTGCGACTGAAGCTTTCTTT,CSAGDRGATEAFF,NA,TRBD1,TRBJ1-1,TRBV20-1
TGTGCCAGTAGTCGGCAGGGCGCCTATGGCTACACCTTC,CASSRQGAYGYTF,NA,NA,TRBJ1-2,TRBV19
TGTGCCAGCAGTTTATTGACCCCAGGGAGACTCTCTGGGGCCAACGTCCTGACTTTC,CASSLLTPGRLSGANVLTF,NA,NA,TRBJ2-6,TRBV28
TGTGCCAGCAGTGAAACCACATACTATGGCTACACCTTC,CASSETTYYGYTF,NA,NA,TRBJ1-2,TRBV2
TGTGCCAGTAGTATAGTAGGGGCGCGGAACACTGAAGCTTTCTTT,CASSIVGARNTEAFF,NA,NA,TRBJ1-1,TRBV19
TGTGCCAGTAGTATAGGGGTTCTGACTGAAGCTTTCTTT,CASSIGVLTEAFF,NA,NA,TRBJ1-1,TRBV19
TGTGCCAGCAGCTTAGACAGGGCGTACGAGCAGTACTTC,CASSLDRAYEQYF,NA,TRBD1,TRBJ2-7,TRBV5-4
TGTGCCAGTAGTACGGGGACAGGGGCCTATGGCTACACCTTC,CASSTGTGAYGYTF,few,TRBD1,TRBJ1-2,TRBV19
TGTGCCAGCAACCTACAGGGGGGTGGCGAGACCCAGTACTTC,CASNLQGGGETQYF,NA,TRBD1,TRBJ2-5,TRBV12-3/TRBV12-4
TGTGCCAGCAGCTTAACCCCGTTGGGACAGCCAATCTATGGCTACACCTTC,CASSLTPLGQPIYGYTF,NA,TRBD1,TRBJ1-2,TRBV7-2
TGTGCCAGCCGATCCGGGGATACGCAGTATTTT,CASRSGDTQYF,few,NA,TRBJ2-3,TRBV6-1
TGTGCCAGTAGTACCTCTCACGGTGGTAGCGGGGCCCTGCAGGGTACGCAGTATTTT,CASSTSHGGSGALQGTQYF,NA,TRBD2,TRBJ2-3,TRBV19
TGTGCCAGCAGCTTAGACTCACCTGGGGCCAACGTCCTGACTTTC,CASSLDSPGANVLTF,NA,NA,TRBJ2-6,TRBV7-3
TGCGCCATAGCAATCTTTTTGCAGGGGGAATCCTACGAGCAGTACTTC,CAIAIFLQGESYEQYF,NA,TRBD1,TRBJ2-7,TRBV10-1
TGTGCCAGTAGCACGACAGGGGGCAATCAGCCCCAGCATTTT,CASSTTGGNQPQHF,few,TRBD1,TRBJ1-5,TRBV19
TGTGCCAGCAGCAAGGACCGGGCCGGCCACTACGAGCAGTACTTC,CASSKDRAGHYEQYF,NA,NA,TRBJ2-7,TRBV21-1
TGTGCCAGCAGCGCGACAGGTCCCAACACTGAAGCTTTCTTT,CASSATGPNTEAFF,NA,NA,TRBJ1-1,TRBV2
TGTGCCAGCAGATTATCGACGGGCCACACTGAAGCTTTCTTT,CASRLSTGHTEAFF,NA,NA,TRBJ1-1,TRBV6-1
TGTGCCAGCAGCTTAGGGACAGGGTTTAACACTGAAGCTTTCTTT,CASSLGTGFNTEAFF,NA,TRBD1,TRBJ1-1,TRBV7-9
TGCAGTGCTAGAGGCACAGGGCGATGGGGGTATTCACCCCTCCACTTT,CSARGTGRWGYSPLHF,NA,NA,TRBJ1-6,TRBV20-1
TGTGCCAGCAGCTTAGTGCGGACGACAGGAGACAATGAGCAGTTCTTC,CASSLVRTTGDNEQFF,few,NA,TRBJ2-1,TRBV7-2
TGTGCCACCAGTGAGCCCTCCGGGACAGGGATCGCAGATACGCAGTATTTT,CATSEPSGTGIADTQYF,few,TRBD1,TRBJ2-3,TRBV24-1
TGCAGTGCTGTCAGGAATAACTATGGCTACACCTTC,CSAVRNNYGYTF,few,NA,TRBJ1-2,TRBV20-1
TGCAGTGCTAGAGAGCACAGGGGGAACTATGGCTACACCTTC,CSAREHRGNYGYTF,NA,TRBD1,TRBJ1-2,TRBV20-1
TGTGCCAGCAGTTCCCCAGGGGCGTTCACCGGGGAGCTGTTTTTT,CASSSPGAFTGELFF,NA,NA,TRBJ2-2,TRBV6-2/TRBV6-3
TGTGCCAGTAGTATTGGGACACCGGACACTGAAGCTTTCTTT,CASSIGTPDTEAFF,NA,NA,TRBJ1-1,TRBV19
TGTGCCATCAGTGCTCGGAACACTGAAGCTTTCTTT,CAISARNTEAFF,NA,NA,TRBJ1-1,TRBV10-3
TGTGCCAGCAGCTCGTCCATAGGTTCGACAGTTACTAACTATGGCTACACCTTC,CASSSSIGSTVTNYGYTF,few,NA,TRBJ1-2,TRBV4-2
TGTGCCAGCAGTTCGGGACAGGGCTTTCAGCCCCAGCATTTT,CASSSGQGFQPQHF,once,TRBD1,TRBJ1-5,TRBV12-3/TRBV12-4
TGTGCCACCAGTGATTCCGGGACAGTTGAGACCCAGTACTTC,CATSDSGTVETQYF,few,TRBD1,TRBJ2-5,TRBV24-1
TGCGCCAGCAGCCCGTCGGGTACCTCCTACGAGCAGTACTTC,CASSPSGTSYEQYF,NA,NA,TRBJ2-7,TRBV4-1
TGTGCCAGCAGCCAAACGTCGGGATACGAGCAGTACTTC,CASSQTSGYEQYF,few,NA,TRBJ2-7,TRBV7-6
TGTGCCAGCAGCCCCCGTTTGACAGGGGCTGGTTCACCCCTCCACTTT,CASSPRLTGAGSPLHF,NA,TRBD1,TRBJ1-6,TRBV7-2
TGTGCCAGCAGTGTTCAATCTAGCAATCAGCCCCAGCATTTT,CASSVQSSNQPQHF,NA,NA,TRBJ1-5,TRBV2
TGCAGTGCTAGACGCGAGGGGAGCGGGCTAGCGGGGACCGGGGAGCTGTTTTTT,CSARREGSGLAGTGELFF,few,TRBD2,TRBJ2-2,TRBV20-1
TGTGCCAGCAGTCCTCAAGGGACAGGGGCAAGGAATCAGCCCCAGCATTTT,CASSPQGTGARNQPQHF,NA,TRBD1,TRBJ1-5,TRBV6-2/TRBV6-3
TGTGCCAGCAGCTTGAAACTAGGGGGGGGATGGGAGACCCAGTACTTC,CASSLKLGGGWETQYF,few,NA,TRBJ2-5,TRBV5-4
TGCAGTGCGGATACGTTGGGGCTCCTAGGCGGAACTAATGAAAAACTGTTTTTT,CSADTLGLLGGTNEKLFF,NA,NA,TRBJ1-4,TRBV20-1
TGTGCCTGGAGTATCGTCAGGGCCTATGGCTACACCTTC,CAWSIVRAYGYTF,once,NA,TRBJ1-2,TRBV30
TGTGCCACAAAAAGGACAGTTAACACTGAAGCTTTCTTT,CATKRTVNTEAFF,NA,NA,TRBJ1-1,TRBV27
TGCAGTGCTAGAGTAGCAGGGGAAGGCTACACCTTC,CSARVAGEGYTF,few,NA,TRBJ1-2,TRBV20-1
TGCGCCAGCAGCCAACTCCGGACAGGGCAAGGCTACACCTTC,CASSQLRTGQGYTF,NA,TRBD1,TRBJ1-2,TRBV4-1
TGTGCCAGCAGCGACGGGACAGGGTATGAAAAACTGTTTTTT,CASSDGTGYEKLFF,NA,TRBD1,TRBJ1-4,TRBV7-2
TGCAGCGTTGAAGAGGGGATTAGCACTGAAGCTTTCTTT,CSVEEGISTEAFF,NA,NA,TRBJ1-1,TRBV29-1
TGTGCCAGTTCCTCCTACAGTGGAGGAATCACTGAAGCTTTCTTT,CASSSYSGGITEAFF,NA,NA,TRBJ1-1,TRBV19